A selection of T cell receptor beta chains follows, all from one sample in a study of somatic mutations in cytotoxic T cells in rheumatoid arthritis. Clones were read by immunoSEQ multiplex PCR, and TCRdb kept only the in-frame ones, dropping some. The profile covers 13,000 or so clones, with less than 90% appearing a single time and around 14% taken by the ten largest. Sequenced: CD8+ T cells sorted from blood. Receptors were obtained from a woman aged 60-70 years in good health. The CDR3 runs from the conserved cysteine through the conserved F or W. A D gene is named only where the DNA matches it firmly. Clone size, where shown, is once, few, many, or a class for clones that have expanded.

TRBV6-5	TRBJ1-3	TRBD1	NA	CASSYGTAGNTIYF	TGTGCCAGCAGTTACGGGACAGCCGGAAACACCATATATTTT
TRBV6-5	TRBJ1-1	NA	NA	CASSYGGGTEAFF	TGTGCCAGCAGTTACGGGGGCGGCACTGAAGCTTTCTTT
TRBV5-8	TRBJ1-3	NA	large	CASSLPRGNSGNTIYF	TGTGCCAGCAGCTTGCCCAGGGGAAACTCTGGAAACACCATATATTTT
TRBV7-2	TRBJ1-3	NA	NA	CASSLLVPTSGDTIYF	TGTGCCAGCAGCTTACTGGTACCGACCTCTGGAGACACCATATATTTT
TRBV7-9	TRBJ1-1	NA	NA	CASSEDNTEAFF	TGTGCCAGCAGCGAGGATAACACTGAAGCTTTCTTT
TRBV19	TRBJ2-1	TRBD2	NA	CASSGGGIGSGEQFF	TGTGCCAGTAGTGGGGGGGGTATTGGAAGCGGTGAGCAGTTCTTC
TRBV9	TRBJ2-5	NA	NA	CASSQGDTPRGTQYF	TGTGCCAGCAGCCAAGGCGACACCCCCCGGGGGACCCAGTACTTC
TRBV7-8	TRBJ2-1	NA	once	CASSNGGRGSYNEQFF	TGTGCCAGCAGTAACGGTGGCAGGGGCTCCTACAATGAGCAGTTCTTC
TRBV7-9	TRBJ2-7	NA	NA	CASSFGGSSYEQYF	TGTGCCAGCAGCTTTGGGGGGAGCTCCTACGAGCAGTACTTC
TRBV13	TRBJ2-1	NA	NA	CASRQGHLGEQFF	TGTGCCAGCCGGCAGGGGCACCTCGGCGAGCAGTTCTTC
TRBV7-9	TRBJ1-1	NA	NA	CASSLHPNTEAFF	TGTGCCAGCAGCTTACATCCAAACACTGAAGCTTTCTTT
TRBV19	TRBJ1-3	TRBD1	NA	CASSWAGGDHSGNTIYF	TGTGCCAGTAGTTGGGCAGGGGGCGACCACTCTGGAAACACCATATATTTT
TRBV7-9	TRBJ2-7	TRBD1	NA	CASSLSGQGRYEQYF	TGTGCCAGCAGCTTATCCGGACAGGGACGGTACGAGCAGTACTTC
TRBV2	TRBJ1-5	NA	NA	CASRGTNNQPQHF	TGTGCCAGCAGAGGGACTAACAATCAGCCCCAGCATTTT
TRBV9	TRBJ2-7	NA	NA	CASSVEVGGTDEQYF	TGTGCCAGCAGCGTAGAAGTAGGGGGGACAGACGAGCAGTACTTC
TRBV2	TRBJ1-3	NA	NA	CASSEGPVGVTGNTIYF	TGTGCCAGCAGTGAAGGGCCAGTCGGGGTCACTGGAAACACCATATATTTT
TRBV27	TRBJ1-6	NA	NA	CASSLMGLNNSPLHF	TGTGCCAGCAGTTTAATGGGCTTAAATAATTCACCCCTCCACTTT
TRBV9	TRBJ2-5	TRBD2	once	CASSAGLAGSETQYF	TGTGCCAGCAGCGCTGGACTAGCGGGGTCAGAGACCCAGTACTTC
TRBV6-5	TRBJ1-3	TRBD1	few	CASSYLGTGGGNTIYF	TGTGCCAGCAGTTATTTGGGGACAGGGGGAGGAAACACCATATATTTT
TRBV29-1	TRBJ2-2	NA	NA	CSVGNRAGELFF	TGCAGCGTTGGAAACCGGGCCGGGGAGCTGTTTTTT
TRBV2	TRBJ2-1	NA	few	CASSQQGMEYNEQFF	TGTGCCAGCAGCCAACAGGGTATGGAATACAATGAGCAGTTCTTC
TRBV30	TRBJ2-1	TRBD2	once	CAWDTGRGVIDEQFF	TGTGCCTGGGACACGGGGCGGGGGGTCATAGATGAGCAGTTCTTC
TRBV15	TRBJ2-3	TRBD2	NA	CATSSGGVSSTDTQYF	TGTGCCACCAGCAGCGGGGGGGTTTCTAGCACAGATACGCAGTATTTT
TRBV29-1	TRBJ2-1	TRBD2	NA	CSVEGGGGGASYNEQFF	TGCAGCGTTGAAGGGGGAGGCGGGGGGGCCTCCTACAATGAGCAGTTCTTC
TRBV4-2	TRBJ1-5	TRBD1	few	CASGGQGNNQPQHF	TGTGCCAGCGGAGGACAGGGAAACAATCAGCCCCAGCATTTT
TRBV7-9	TRBJ2-5	TRBD1	NA	CASSLGDRGQETQYF	TGTGCCAGCAGCTTAGGGGACAGGGGCCAAGAGACCCAGTACTTC
TRBV30	TRBJ2-7	NA	NA	CAWQPREAEELYEQYF	TGTGCCTGGCAACCTAGGGAGGCGGAGGAACTCTACGAGCAGTACTTC
TRBV10-2	TRBJ1-2	TRBD1	NA	CASSPSGDSYGYTF	TGCGCCAGCAGTCCCTCGGGGGACAGCTATGGCTACACCTTC